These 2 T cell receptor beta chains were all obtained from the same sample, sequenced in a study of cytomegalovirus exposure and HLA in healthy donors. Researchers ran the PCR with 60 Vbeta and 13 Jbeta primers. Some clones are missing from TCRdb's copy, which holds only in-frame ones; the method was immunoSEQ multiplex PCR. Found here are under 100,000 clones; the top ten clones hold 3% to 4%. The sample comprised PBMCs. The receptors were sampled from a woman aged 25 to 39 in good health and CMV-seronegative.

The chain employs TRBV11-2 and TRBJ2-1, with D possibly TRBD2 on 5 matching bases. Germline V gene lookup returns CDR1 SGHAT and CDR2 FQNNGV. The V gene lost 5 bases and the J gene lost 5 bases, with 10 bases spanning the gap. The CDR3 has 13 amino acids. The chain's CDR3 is CASSLGLDNEQFF. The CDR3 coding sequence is TGTGCCAGCAGCCTAGGACTTGACAATGAGCAGTTCTTC.

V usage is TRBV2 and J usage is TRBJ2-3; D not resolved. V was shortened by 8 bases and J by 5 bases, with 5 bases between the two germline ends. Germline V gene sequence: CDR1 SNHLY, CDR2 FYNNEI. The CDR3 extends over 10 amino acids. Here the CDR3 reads CASRVDTQYF. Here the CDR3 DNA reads TGTGCCAGCCGAGTAGATACGCAGTATTTT.